This T cell receptor (beta chain) was obtained from a study of blood T cell repertoires in COVID-19. The CDR3 is 13 residues long. Germline CDR1 reads SGHKS; CDR2 reads YYEKEE (reference sequence). V lost 4 bases and J 5 bases, leaving 9 bases between the germline ends. The method was immunoSEQ multiplex PCR; TCRdb's version includes in-frame clones alone and lacks a portion of them. The profile shows 300,000 to 350,000 clones, under 90% of them singletons. Recovered Cohort 3 donors showed two negative PCRs, clearance, or symptom resolution. This chain uses TRBV5-5 with TRBJ1-4; no definite D call. This TCR derives from a woman aged 25 to 39 who had recovered from COVID-19. The sequencing sample was made of PBMCs or T cells enriched from blood (not recorded which). This chain's CDR3 is CASSQRENEKLFF. The CDR3 region has the DNA TGTGCCAGCAGCCAGCGAGAAAATGAAAAACTGTTTTTT.